These 8 T cell receptor beta chains came from one sample sequenced in a study of regulatory T cells in long-lasting Graves disease. Both iRepertoire HTBI primers and Arm-PCR of CDR3 regions were used to build the TCR beta libraries. TCRdb processed the multiplex PCR reads anew with MiXCR; each CDR3 protein has one entry. The sample records more than 300,000 distinct CDR3 sequences, 16% being singletons. Time point specified: newly diagnosed GD, antithyroid drugs for less than 3 months. PBMCs were the source of the RNA used for TCR sequencing. The data also belong to a second study, concerning T cells in Graves' hyperthyroidism and ophthalmopathy.

The sequencing used peripheral blood mononuclear cells (PBMCs), collected at new diagnosis, from a patient treated with antithyroid drugs. These TCRs come from a young woman with Graves disease.

This clonotype was observed at least ten times. This sequence joins TRBV28 and TRBJ2-1; TRBD2 agrees at 14 bases. CDR1 is MDHEN and CDR2 is SYDVKM in the germline V gene. This CDR3 contains 18 residues. The V gene end was trimmed by 6 bases and the J gene end by 1 base; junction bases not matched to a gene: 8. This CDR3 reads CASSTGLAGGSSYNEQFF. DNA of the CDR3: TGTGCCAGCAGCACAGGACTAGCGGGAGGCTCTTCCTACAATGAGCAGTTCTTC.

At least ten counts were recorded for this clonotype. The chain carries TRBV12-3 or TRBV12-4 and TRBJ2-2, with 7 bases lining up with TRBD2. V shed 3 bases and J 5 bases; nucleotides not matched to a gene: 6. The CDR3 spans 15 residues. The CDR3 bases are TGTGCCAGCAGTTTTAATACGGGGGGTACCGGGGAGCTGTTTTTT. Its translation is CASSFNTGGTGELFF.

This clonotype was detected many times. The chain carries TRBV3-1 and TRBJ2-2; 7 nucleotides match TRBD1. The CDR3 has 16 amino acids. Germline CDR1 is LGHDT and CDR2 is YNNKEL (reference sequence). The junction had 9 bases not matched to a gene; V was cut back by 4 bases and J by 4 bases. Written as DNA, the CDR3 is TGTGCCAGCAGCCGAGAAGGGGGCCTTCCCACCGGGGAGCTGTTTTTT. The encoded protein is CASSREGGLPTGELFF.

This clonotype was observed at least ten times. The genes are TRBV13 and TRBJ1-1, with D possibly being TRBD1 (5 bases). This CDR3 region has 12 residues. CDR1 and CDR2 from the germline V gene are PRHDT and FYEKMQ (reference sequence). Trimming took 8 bases from V and 4 from J, leaving 11 bases between them. CDR3 residues: CASGGFSTEAFF. DNA for the CDR3: TGTGCCAGCGGGGGATTTTCCACTGAAGCTTTCTTT.

This clonotype appeared a few times. The chain employs TRBV3-1 and TRBJ2-1; D gene unclear. The CDR3 loop spans 15 amino acids. Germline V gene data show CDR1 as LGHDT and CDR2 as YNNKEL (reference sequence). Trimming shortened V by 3 bases and J by 0 bases, and 9 bases separated the two germline ends. DNA for the CDR3: TGTGCCAGCAGCCATAGTTCCCTCTCCTACAATGAGCAGTTCTTC. Its translation: CASSHSSLSYNEQFF.

This clonotype appeared a single time. The CDR3 DNA reads TGTGCCAGCAGCTTAACCACGGGCAACGAGCAGTACTTC. It is translated as CASSLTTGNEQYF. The chain couples TRBV7-3 to TRBJ2-7; D not certain. Germline CDR1 reads SGHTA; CDR2 reads FQGTGA. V shed 0 bases and J shed 5 bases, with 8 bases lying between them. CDR3 length: 13 amino acids. Full variable domain (outside the CDR3, taken from reference TRBV7-3 and TRBJ2-7): GAGVSQTPSNKVTEKGKYVELRCDPISGHTALYWYRQSLGQGPEFLIYFQGTGAADDSGLPNDRFFAVRPEGSVSTLKIQRTERGDSAVYLCASSLTTGNEQYFGPGTRLTVT.

This chain uses TRBV27 with TRBJ1-6; D is perhaps TRBD1 (5 bases). V lost 3 bases to trimming and J lost 8 bases, with 8 bases between them. The CDR3 has 13 residues. Germline CDR1 reads MNHEY; CDR2 reads SMNVEV (reference sequence). The CDR3 loop is CASSFWGDSPLHF. The CDR3 DNA is TGTGCCAGCAGTTTCTGGGGGGATTCACCCCTCCACTTT.

This rearrangement joins TRBV9 to TRBJ1-2; 10 nucleotides align to TRBD1. This CDR3 has 15 residues. Germline-derived CDR1 and CDR2 are SGDLS and YYNGEE. J lost 4 bases, V lost 0 bases, and 3 bases had no gene match. DNA for the CDR3: TGTGCCAGCAGCGTAGTGACAGGGGGCTTCTATGGCTACACCTTC. Its translation is CASSVVTGGFYGYTF.